This paragraph covers one TCR beta chain sequence. The data derive from a study of blood T cell repertoires in COVID-19. Study overall: The United States, Italy and Spain supplied acute and convalescent COVID-19 samples. PBMCs, B-cell-depleted T cells, or T cells provided the cDNA or gDNA that made up the material.

Authors' processing steps: Using reference gene primer amplification, nucleated cell counts were estimated. The method was immunoSEQ multiplex PCR; TCRdb's version includes in-frame clones alone and lacks a portion of them. The V and J calls and clone size are taken from that table; D and trimming were inferred from the DNA. Seen here are some 20,000 clones, more than 85% observed once, and the top ten hold approximately 11%. V lost 3 bases, J lost 3 bases, and 5 bases stayed unmatched. Germline lookup yields CDR1 MDHEN and CDR2 SYDVKM. This CDR3 has 17 amino acids. The chain couples TRBV28 to TRBJ2-3; 14 nucleotides agree with TRBD2. This clonotype originated in a human donor in a cohort sampled during active COVID-19. Sequencing input: peripheral blood. The CDR3 DNA sequence: TGTGCCAGCAGTTTCGGGACTAGCGGGAGATGGACAGATACGCAGTATTTT. It yields the protein CASSFGTSGRWTDTQYF.